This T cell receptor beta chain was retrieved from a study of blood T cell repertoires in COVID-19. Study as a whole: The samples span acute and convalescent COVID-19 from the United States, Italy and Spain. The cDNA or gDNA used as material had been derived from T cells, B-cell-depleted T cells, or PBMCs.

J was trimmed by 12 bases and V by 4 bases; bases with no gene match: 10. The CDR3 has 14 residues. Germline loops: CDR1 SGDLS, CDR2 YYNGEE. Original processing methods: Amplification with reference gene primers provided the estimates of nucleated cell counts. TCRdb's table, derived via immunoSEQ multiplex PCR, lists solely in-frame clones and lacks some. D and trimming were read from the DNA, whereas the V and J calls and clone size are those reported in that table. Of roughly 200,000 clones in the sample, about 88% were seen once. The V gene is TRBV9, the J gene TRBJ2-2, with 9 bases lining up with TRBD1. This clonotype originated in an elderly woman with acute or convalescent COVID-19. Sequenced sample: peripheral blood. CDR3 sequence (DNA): TGTGCCAGCAGCCCACCGGGACAGGGAGGGAAGCTGTTTTTT. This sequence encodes CASSPPGQGGKLFF.